The present T cell receptor beta chain was sequenced within a study of shared clonotypes between healthy human individuals. Several immunoSEQ plates held equal portions of the genomic DNA taken from each subset. The table came from immunoSEQ multiplex PCR; TCRdb's copy has only in-frame clones and leaves some out. The sample records a few hundred thousand clones, around 97% being singletons. Germline V gives CDR1 SNHLY, CDR2 FYNNEI. With V trimmed by 8 bases and J by 4 bases, 7 bases remained unmatched. The CDR3 is 14 amino acids. The sequence was collected from a woman in her thirties in good health. The chain recombines TRBV2 with TRBJ2-5, with TRBD1 identical over 10 bases. Sequencing used naive CD4+ T cells sorted from blood. As to subset: CD45RA+ positively selected. In DNA form, the CDR3 reads TGTGCCAGCGGCCGACAGGGGGCCGGAGAGACCCAGTACTTC. Translated, it gives CASGRQGAGETQYF. Full variable domain (outside the CDR3, taken from reference TRBV2 and TRBJ2-5): EPEVTQTPSHQVTQMGQEVILRCVPISNHLYFYWYRQILGQKVEFLVSFYNNEISEKSEIFDDQFSVERPDGSNFTLKIRSTKLEDSAMYFCASGRQGAGETQYFGPGTRLLVL.